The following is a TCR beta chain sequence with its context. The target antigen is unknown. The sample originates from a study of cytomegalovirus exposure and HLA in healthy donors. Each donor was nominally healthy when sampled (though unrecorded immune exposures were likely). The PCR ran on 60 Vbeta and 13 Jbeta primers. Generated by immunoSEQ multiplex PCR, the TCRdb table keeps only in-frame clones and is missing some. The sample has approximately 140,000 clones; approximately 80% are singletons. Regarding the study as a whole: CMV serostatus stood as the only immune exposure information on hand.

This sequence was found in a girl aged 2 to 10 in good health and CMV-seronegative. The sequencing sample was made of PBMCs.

This CDR3 is CASILLAGTYNEQFF. The DNA for the CDR3 is TGTGCCAGCATACTACTAGCGGGGACCTACAATGAGCAGTTCTTC. V and J are TRBV6-1 and TRBJ2-1; 10 bases map to TRBD2. The germline V gene encodes CDR1 MNHNS and CDR2 SASEGT. V was clipped by 7 bases and J by 2 bases; unmatched bases: 5. CDR3 length: 15 residues.